This passage covers 10 T cell receptor beta chains from one sample sequenced in a study of regulatory T cells in long-lasting Graves disease. Time point of the sample: newly diagnosed GD, antithyroid drugs for less than 3 months. Extracted RNA from PBMCs served as the source of the TCR library. Construction of TCR beta libraries relied on iRepertoire HTBI primers and on Arm-PCR targeting CDR3 regions. TCRdb fed the multiplex PCR reads into MiXCR, producing one record per CDR3 protein. The repertoire has more than 400,000 distinct CDR3 sequences, less than 20% of them found once; the top ten carry approximately 12%. The same data also contributed to another study, on T cells in Graves' hyperthyroidism and ophthalmopathy.

Sequencing was performed on peripheral blood mononuclear cells (PBMCs), taken at new diagnosis, from a patient treated with antithyroid drugs. Receptors were obtained from a woman between 25 and 40 years old with Graves disease.

Notes on this clonotype: A much larger clone is a single base away; this may be a read error. The chain links TRBV7-3 to TRBJ1-5; D gene ambiguous. Germline V gene lookup returns CDR1 SGHTA and CDR2 FQGTGA. The CDR3 length is 17 residues. The CDR3 DNA is TGTGCCAGCAGCCACGCCCGAAATTTATATAGCGATCAGCCCCAGCATTTT. Translating it yields CASSHARNLYSDQPQHF.

This clonotype appeared many times. The chain combines TRBV12-3 or TRBV12-4 with TRBJ1-5; D remains unclear. Trimming removed 0 bases from V and 0 bases from J, with 3 bases in between. The CDR3 is made up of 14 amino acids. Here the CDR3 DNA reads TGTGCCAGCAGTTTAGCCCCTAGCAATCAGCCCCAGCATTTT. Its protein is CASSLAPSNQPQHF.

There are a few counts of this clonotype. This rearrangement joins TRBV25-1 to TRBJ1-4; D may be TRBD1 (5 bases). V lost 4 bases, J lost 8 bases, and 20 bases lay in between. Germline CDR1 and CDR2: MGHDK and SYGVNS. This CDR3 comprises 16 residues. CDR3 protein: CASSALEGGVREKLFF. The CDR3 nucleotides are TGTGCCAGCAGTGCCCTAGAAGGAGGGGTTAGAGAAAAACTGTTTTTT.

This clonotype occurred a few times. The chain has TRBV27 and TRBJ2-1; perhaps D is TRBD1 or TRBD2 (5 bases each). Trimming pared 6 bases from V and 1 base from J, leaving 25 bases between. This CDR3 region has 19 residues. Germline-derived CDR1 and CDR2 are MNHEY and SMNVEV (reference sequence). Written as DNA, the CDR3 is TGTGCCAGCAGACTGCACGGGACCCACTCAACTATATCCTACAATGAGCAGTTCTTC. It encodes CASRLHGTHSTISYNEQFF.

This clonotype was recorded at least ten times. J is TRBJ2-1 and V is TRBV28, with D perhaps given as TRBD1 or TRBD2 (5 bases each). The V and J ends lost 7 bases and 5 bases respectively, with 15 bases between them. Germline V gene sequence: CDR1 MDHEN, CDR2 SYDVKM. The CDR3 length is 14 residues. CDR3: CASKGDRIHNEQFF. The DNA for the CDR3 is TGTGCCAGCAAGGGAGACAGAATCCACAATGAGCAGTTCTTC.

On this clonotype itself: A junction boundary mismatches the germline segment, possibly from a read error. V is TRBV6-9 and J is TRBJ2-2, with 8 positions matching TRBD1. CDR3 length: 15 residues. The germline V gene has CDR1 MNHGY and CDR2 SVAAGI. CDR3 DNA: TGTGCCGGCAGTTACCGACAGGGGAGAGCCGGGGAGCTGTTTTTT. Translating it yields CAGSYRQGRAGELFF.

The gene calls are TRBV10-3 and TRBJ1-3; no reliable D call. Germline CDR1 reads ENHRY; CDR2 reads SYGVKD. The CDR3 runs to 14 residues. Trimming cost V 6 bases and J 0 bases, with 9 bases left between them. The CDR3 loop reads CAIRGVSSGNTIYF. The CDR3 region has the DNA TGTGCCATCAGAGGAGTCAGCTCTGGAAACACCATATATTTT.

This clonotype showed up just once. A far larger clone lies a single base away; this is likely a read error. This sequence joins TRBV27 and TRBJ2-1; the D call may be TRBD1 or TRBD2 (6 bases each). The V end lost 5 bases, the J end lost 4 bases, and 15 bases lay between the germline ends. This CDR3 is built from 15 residues. The V gene's germline CDR1 is MNHEY and CDR2 SMNVEV (reference sequence). The CDR3 sequence: CASSDQGRLYNEQFF. Here the CDR3 DNA reads TGTGCCAGCAGTGATCAGGGGAGGCTTTACAATGAGCAGTTCTTC.

This rearrangement joins TRBV6-2 or TRBV6-3 to TRBJ2-7, with 8 bases lining up with TRBD1. The CDR3 has 17 amino acids. With V trimmed by 5 bases and J by 4 bases, 16 bases remained unmatched. The V gene's germline CDR1 is MNHEY and CDR2 SVGEGT. The CDR3 protein is CASSNRGGRGLGYEQYF. CDR3 DNA: TGTGCCAGCAGTAACCGAGGAGGCAGGGGGCTAGGGTACGAGCAGTACTTC.

This clonotype has at least ten counts. V gene TRBV7-9 combines with J gene TRBJ2-1; 7 nucleotides line up with TRBD1. V trimming: 5 bases; J trimming: 2 bases; junction bases outside the gene matches: 6. CDR3 length: 15 amino acids. The germline gives CDR1 SEHNR, CDR2 FQNEAQ (reference sequence). CDR3 DNA sequence: TGTGCCAGCAGCCCCGGGACAGCGACCTACAATGAGCAGTTCTTC. As protein: CASSPGTATYNEQFF.